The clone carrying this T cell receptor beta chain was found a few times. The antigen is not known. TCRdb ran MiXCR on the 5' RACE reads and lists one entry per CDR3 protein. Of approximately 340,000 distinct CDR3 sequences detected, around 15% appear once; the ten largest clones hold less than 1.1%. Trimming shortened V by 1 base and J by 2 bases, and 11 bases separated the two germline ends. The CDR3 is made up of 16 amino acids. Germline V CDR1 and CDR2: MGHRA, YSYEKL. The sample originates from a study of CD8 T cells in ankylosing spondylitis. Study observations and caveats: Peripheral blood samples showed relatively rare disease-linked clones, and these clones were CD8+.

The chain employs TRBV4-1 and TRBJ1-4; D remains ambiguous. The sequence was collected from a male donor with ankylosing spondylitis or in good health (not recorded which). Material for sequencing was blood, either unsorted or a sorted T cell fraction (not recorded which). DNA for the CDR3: TGCGCCAGCAGCCAAGTAGCGGGTGCCACTAATGAAAAACTGTTTTTT. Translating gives CASSQVAGATNEKLFF.